The T cell receptor beta chain described here comes from a study of T cells in Graves' hyperthyroidism and ophthalmopathy. Regarding the study as a whole: Ophthalmopathy got predicted by the model a median approximately six months before its onset. Separating ophthalmopathy from stable hyperthyroidism was achieved by a 13 V-J model.

Criteria for exclusion of patients were uncontrolled infection, other autoimmune disease, pregnancy or lactation. Based on clinical symptoms, serum thyroxine and TRAb, thyroid ultrasound and orbital computed tomography, diagnoses were reached. TCR beta CDR3 sequences were amplified from RNA transcripts. Researchers ran a first-round RT-PCR on the TCR CDR3 using the HTBI primer set. TCRdb called the multiplex PCR reads again in MiXCR, with one record for every CDR3 protein. The sample lists roughly 570,000 distinct CDR3 sequences, about 45% occurring once. Concerning this clonotype: The target antigen is unknown.

This receptor was obtained from an adult woman with Graves' disease, either hyperthyroidism or ophthalmopathy (not recorded which). Material: peripheral blood or thyroid tissue (not recorded which).

The DNA of the CDR3 is TGCGCCAGCAGCCTCACCGGGACAATGACTGGAAACACCATATATTTT. This encodes CASSLTGTMTGNTIYF. The chain employs TRBV5-1 and TRBJ1-3; D might be TRBD1 (6 bases). The CDR3 covers 16 residues. CDR1 is SGHRS and CDR2 is YFSETQ in the germline V gene. Deletions cut 4 bases from V and 2 bases from J, with 16 bases between.